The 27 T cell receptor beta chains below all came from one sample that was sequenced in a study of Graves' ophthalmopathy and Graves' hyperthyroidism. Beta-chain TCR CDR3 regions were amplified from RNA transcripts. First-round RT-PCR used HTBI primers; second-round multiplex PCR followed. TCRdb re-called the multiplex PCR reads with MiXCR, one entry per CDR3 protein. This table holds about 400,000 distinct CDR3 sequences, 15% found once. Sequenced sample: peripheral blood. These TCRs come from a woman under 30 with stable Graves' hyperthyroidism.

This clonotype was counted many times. The CDR3 DNA sequence: TGTGCCACCTCGAGGCCCGGGGAAGAGACCCAGTACTTC. It translates to CATSRPGEETQYF. The gene calls are TRBV24-1 and TRBJ2-5, with D perhaps TRBD2 (5 bases). The CDR3 has 13 residues. Per the germline V gene, CDR1 is KGHDR and CDR2 is SFDVKD. V shed 9 bases and J shed 3 bases, with 13 bases lying between them.

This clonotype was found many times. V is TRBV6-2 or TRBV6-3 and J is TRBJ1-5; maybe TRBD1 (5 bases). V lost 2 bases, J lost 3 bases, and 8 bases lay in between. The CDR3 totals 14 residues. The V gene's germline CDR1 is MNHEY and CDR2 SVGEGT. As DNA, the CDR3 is TGTGCCAGCAGTTACCAGGGAAACAATCAGCCCCAGCATTTT. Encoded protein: CASSYQGNNQPQHF.

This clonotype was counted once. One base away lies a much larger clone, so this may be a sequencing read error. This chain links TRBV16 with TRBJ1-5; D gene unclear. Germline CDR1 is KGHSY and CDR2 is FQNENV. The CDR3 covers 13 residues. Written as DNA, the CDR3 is TGTGCCAGCAGCGAAGACGGGAGTCAGCCCCAGCAGTTT. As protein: CASSEDGSQPQQF.

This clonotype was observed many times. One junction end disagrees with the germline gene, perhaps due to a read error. CDR3 amino acids: CASSLQGGYGYTF. The CDR3 coding sequence is TGTGCCAGCAGTTTACAGGGAGGCTATGGCTACACCTTC. This rearrangement joins TRBV5-1 to TRBJ1-2, with D possibly TRBD1 on 6 matching bases. The CDR3 length is 13 residues. Germline V gene data show CDR1 as SGHRS and CDR2 as YFSETQ.

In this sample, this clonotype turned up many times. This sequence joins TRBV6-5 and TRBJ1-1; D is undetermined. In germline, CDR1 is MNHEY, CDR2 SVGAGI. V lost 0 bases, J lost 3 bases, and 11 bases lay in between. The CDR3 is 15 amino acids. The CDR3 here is CASSYSADPHTEAFF. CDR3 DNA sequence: TGTGCCAGCAGTTACTCGGCTGATCCCCACACTGAAGCTTTCTTT.

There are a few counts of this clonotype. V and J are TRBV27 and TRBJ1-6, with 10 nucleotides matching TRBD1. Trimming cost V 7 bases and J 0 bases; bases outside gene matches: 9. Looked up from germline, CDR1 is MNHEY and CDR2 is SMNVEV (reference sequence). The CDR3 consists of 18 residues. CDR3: CASTGGQGGSSYNSPLHF. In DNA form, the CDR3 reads TGTGCCAGCACCGGAGGACAGGGGGGAAGCTCCTATAATTCACCCCTCCACTTT.

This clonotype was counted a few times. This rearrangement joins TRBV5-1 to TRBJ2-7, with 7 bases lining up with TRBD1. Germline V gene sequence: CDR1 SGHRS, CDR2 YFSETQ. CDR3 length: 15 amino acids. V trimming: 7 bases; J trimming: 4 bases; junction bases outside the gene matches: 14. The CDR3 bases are TGCGCCAGCCAGGGGCTCACAGGGGATGGGTACGAGCAGTACTTC. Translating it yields CASQGLTGDGYEQYF.

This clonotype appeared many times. In DNA, the CDR3 is TGCAGCGTTGACCGACAGCTGGGCTACACCTTC. It specifies CSVDRQLGYTF. The genes are TRBV29-1 and TRBJ1-2; the D gene is possibly TRBD1 (5 bases). In germline, CDR1 is SQVTM, CDR2 ANQGSEA. V was shortened by 3 bases and J by 8 bases, with 10 bases between the two germline ends. This CDR3 comprises 11 residues.

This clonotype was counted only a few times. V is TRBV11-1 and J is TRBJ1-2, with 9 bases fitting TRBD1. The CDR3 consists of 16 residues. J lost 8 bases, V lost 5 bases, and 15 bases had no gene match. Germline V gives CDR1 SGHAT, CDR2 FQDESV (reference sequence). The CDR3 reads CASSLTGGHVLEGYTF. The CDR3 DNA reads TGTGCCAGCAGCCTTACAGGGGGCCATGTTCTGGAGGGCTACACCTTC.

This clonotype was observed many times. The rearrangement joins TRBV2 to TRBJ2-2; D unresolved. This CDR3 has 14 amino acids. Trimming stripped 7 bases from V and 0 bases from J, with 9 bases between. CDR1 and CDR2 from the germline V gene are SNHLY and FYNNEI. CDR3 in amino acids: CASNEQSNTGELFF. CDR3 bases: TGTGCCAGCAACGAACAGTCGAACACCGGGGAGCTGTTTTTT.

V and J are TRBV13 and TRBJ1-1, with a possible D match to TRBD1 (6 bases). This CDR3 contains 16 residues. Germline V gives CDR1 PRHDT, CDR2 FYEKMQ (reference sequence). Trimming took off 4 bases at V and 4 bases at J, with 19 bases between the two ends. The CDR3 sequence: CASSYNRVIKGTEAFF. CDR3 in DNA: TGTGCCAGCAGCTATAACAGGGTAATTAAGGGCACTGAAGCTTTCTTT.

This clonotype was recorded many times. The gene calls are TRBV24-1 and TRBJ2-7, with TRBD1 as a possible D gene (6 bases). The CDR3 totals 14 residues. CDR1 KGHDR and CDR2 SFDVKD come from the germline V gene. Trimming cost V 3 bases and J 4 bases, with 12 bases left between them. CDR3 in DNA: TGTGCCACCAGTGATCCGACAGGTTCATACGAGCAGTACTTC. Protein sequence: CATSDPTGSYEQYF.

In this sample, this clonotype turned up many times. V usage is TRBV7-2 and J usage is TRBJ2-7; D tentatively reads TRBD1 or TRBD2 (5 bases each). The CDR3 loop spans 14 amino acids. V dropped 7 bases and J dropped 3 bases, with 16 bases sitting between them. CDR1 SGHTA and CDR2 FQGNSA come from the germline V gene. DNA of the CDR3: TGTGCCAGCAACGGACCGGGACGACGCTACGAGCAGTACTTC. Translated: CASNGPGRRYEQYF.

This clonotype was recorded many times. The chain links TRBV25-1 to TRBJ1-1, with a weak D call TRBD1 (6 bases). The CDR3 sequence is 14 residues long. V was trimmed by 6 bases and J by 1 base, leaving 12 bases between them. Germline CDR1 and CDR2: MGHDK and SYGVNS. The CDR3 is CASRSRGGNTEAFF. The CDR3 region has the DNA TGTGCCAGCAGGTCCAGGGGAGGGAACACTGAAGCTTTCTTT.

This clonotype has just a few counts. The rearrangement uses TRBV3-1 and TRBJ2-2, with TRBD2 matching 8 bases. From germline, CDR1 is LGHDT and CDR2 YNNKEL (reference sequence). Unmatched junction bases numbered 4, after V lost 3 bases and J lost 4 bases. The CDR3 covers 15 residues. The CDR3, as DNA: TGTGCCAGCAGCCACACCGGGACTAGCACCGGGGAGCTGTTTTTT. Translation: CASSHTGTSTGELFF.

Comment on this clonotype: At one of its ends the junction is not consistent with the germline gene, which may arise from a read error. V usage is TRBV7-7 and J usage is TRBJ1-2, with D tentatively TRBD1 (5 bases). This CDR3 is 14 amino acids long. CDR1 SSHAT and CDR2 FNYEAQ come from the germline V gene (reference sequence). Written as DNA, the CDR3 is TGTGCTAGCAGCCCCACCAGGGAATCTCGCAGCTACACCTTC. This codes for CASSPTRESRSYTF.

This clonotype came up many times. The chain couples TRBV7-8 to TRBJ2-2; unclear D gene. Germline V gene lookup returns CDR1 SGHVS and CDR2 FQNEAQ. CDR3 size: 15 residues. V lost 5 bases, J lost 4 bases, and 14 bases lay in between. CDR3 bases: TGTGCCAGCAGCCTAGAGGTGCGACGCACCGGGGAGCTGTTTTTT. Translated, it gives CASSLEVRRTGELFF. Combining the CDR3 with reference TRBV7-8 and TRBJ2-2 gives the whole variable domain GAGVSQSPRYKVAKRGQDVALRCDPISGHVSLFWYQQALGQGPEFLTYFQNEAQLDKSGLPSDRFFAERPEGSVSTLKIQRTQQEDSAVYLCASSLEVRRTGELFFGEGSRLTVL.

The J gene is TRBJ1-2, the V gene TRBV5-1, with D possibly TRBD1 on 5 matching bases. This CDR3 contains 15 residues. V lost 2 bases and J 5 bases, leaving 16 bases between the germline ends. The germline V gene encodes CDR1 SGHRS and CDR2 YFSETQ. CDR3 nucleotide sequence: TGCGCCAGCAGCTTCATCCAGGGTCTATCATATGGCTACACCTTC. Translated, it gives CASSFIQGLSYGYTF.

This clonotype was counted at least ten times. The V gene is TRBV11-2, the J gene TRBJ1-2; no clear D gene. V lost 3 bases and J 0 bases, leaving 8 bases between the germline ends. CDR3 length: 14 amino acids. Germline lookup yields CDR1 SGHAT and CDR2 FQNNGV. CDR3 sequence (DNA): TGTGCCAGCAGCTTCCCAGGAGCTAACTATGGCTACACCTTC. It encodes CASSFPGANYGYTF.

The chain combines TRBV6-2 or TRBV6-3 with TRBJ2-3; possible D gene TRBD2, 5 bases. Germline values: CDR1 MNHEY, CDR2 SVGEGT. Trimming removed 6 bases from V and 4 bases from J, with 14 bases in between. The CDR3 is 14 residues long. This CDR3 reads CASRWRLAADTQYF. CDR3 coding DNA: TGTGCCAGCAGATGGAGGCTAGCTGCAGATACGCAGTATTTT.

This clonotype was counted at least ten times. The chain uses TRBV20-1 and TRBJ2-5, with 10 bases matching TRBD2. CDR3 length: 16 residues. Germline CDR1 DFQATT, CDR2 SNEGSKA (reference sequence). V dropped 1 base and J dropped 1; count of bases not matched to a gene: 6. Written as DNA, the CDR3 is TGCAGTGCTAGAGTCCCGGGACTAGCGTTCCAAGAGACCCAGTACTTC. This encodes CSARVPGLAFQETQYF.

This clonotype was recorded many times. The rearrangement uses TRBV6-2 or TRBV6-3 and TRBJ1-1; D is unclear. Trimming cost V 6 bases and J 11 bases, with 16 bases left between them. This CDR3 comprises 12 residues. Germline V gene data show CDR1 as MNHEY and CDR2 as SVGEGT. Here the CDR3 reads CASSPDVRQAFF. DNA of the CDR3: TGTGCCAGCAGCCCCGACGTTCGGCAGGCTTTCTTT.

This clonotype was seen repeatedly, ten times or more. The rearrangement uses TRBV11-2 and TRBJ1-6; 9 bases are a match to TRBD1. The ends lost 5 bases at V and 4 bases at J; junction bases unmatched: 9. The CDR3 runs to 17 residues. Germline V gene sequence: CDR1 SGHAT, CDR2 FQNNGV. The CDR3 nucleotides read TGTGCCAGCAGCCGGGGACAGGGATCGTTTTATAATTCACCCCTCCACTTT. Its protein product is CASSRGQGSFYNSPLHF.

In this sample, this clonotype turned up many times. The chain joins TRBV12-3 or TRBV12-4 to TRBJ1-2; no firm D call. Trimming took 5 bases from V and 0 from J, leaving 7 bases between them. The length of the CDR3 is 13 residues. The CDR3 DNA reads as TGTGCCAGCAGTCCCACAGCTAACTATGGCTACACCTTC. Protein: CASSPTANYGYTF.

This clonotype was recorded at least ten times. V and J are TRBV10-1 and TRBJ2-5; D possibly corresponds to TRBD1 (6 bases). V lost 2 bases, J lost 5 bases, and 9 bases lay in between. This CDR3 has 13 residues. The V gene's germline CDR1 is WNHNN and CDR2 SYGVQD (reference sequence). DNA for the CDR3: TGCGCCAGCAGTGAGGACAGGATGGAGACCCAGTACTTC. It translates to CASSEDRMETQYF.

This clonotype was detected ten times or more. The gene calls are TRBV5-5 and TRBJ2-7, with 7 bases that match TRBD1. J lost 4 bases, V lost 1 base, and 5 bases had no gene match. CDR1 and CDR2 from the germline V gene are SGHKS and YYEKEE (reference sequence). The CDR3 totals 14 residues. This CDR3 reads CASSLYTGDYEQYF. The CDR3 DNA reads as TGTGCCAGCAGCTTGTATACAGGGGATTACGAGCAGTACTTC.

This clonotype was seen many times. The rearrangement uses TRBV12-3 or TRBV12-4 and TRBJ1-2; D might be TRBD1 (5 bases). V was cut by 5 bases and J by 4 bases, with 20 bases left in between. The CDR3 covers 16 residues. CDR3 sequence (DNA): TGTGCCAGCAGTGTGGCATTTGGCAGGGACGTCTATGGCTACACCTTC. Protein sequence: CASSVAFGRDVYGYTF.